A single sample is the source of the 23 T cell receptor beta chains below, sequenced in a study of identical twins. TCRdb re-called the 5' RACE reads with MiXCR, one entry per CDR3 protein. Of hundreds of thousands of distinct CDR3 sequences listed, over 15% are singletons. The same specimen was also included in a second study, on T cells expressing NK-cell markers.

Sequenced sample: PBMCs. The receptors originated from a young woman in good health.

The table lists this clonotype with a few counts. The CDR3 bases are TGCGCCAGCAGTTCTCTTCGGCAGGGGCGTCCCTACGAGCAGTACTTC. It specifies CASSSLRQGRPYEQYF. The chain has TRBV5-1 and TRBJ2-7, with a tentative D call TRBD1 (6 bases). The germline V and J ends were trimmed by 5 bases and 2 bases, with 20 bases remaining between them. This CDR3 is built from 16 residues. Germline V lookup: CDR1 SGHRS, CDR2 YFSETQ.

The V and J genes are TRBV20-1 and TRBJ1-2; possibly TRBD1 for D (5 bases). Germline CDR1 is DFQATT and CDR2 is SNEGSKA (reference sequence). Deletions cut 6 bases from V and 8 bases from J, with 22 bases between. This CDR3 has 14 residues. Written as DNA, the CDR3 is TGCAGTGCCCTTCAAAAGACGGGGGGATACGGCTACACCTTC. Protein product: CSALQKTGGYGYTF.

This clonotype came up a few times. The V call is TRBV10-2, the J call TRBJ2-1; 11 positions agree with TRBD2. CDR3 length: 17 amino acids. Trimming cost V 0 bases and J 10 bases; bases outside gene matches: 11. CDR1 is WSHSY, CDR2 SAAADI, per germline. The CDR3 DNA sequence: TGCGCCAGCAGTGAGTCGTTGGTAGCGGGGGGGCCGAGGGAGCAGTTCTTC. Translating gives CASSESLVAGGPREQFF.

The gene calls are TRBV7-2 and TRBJ2-5; TRBD1 is a possible D gene (5 bases). Deletions cut 2 bases from V and 9 bases from J, with 19 bases between. The germline V gene encodes CDR1 SGHTA and CDR2 FQGNSA. CDR3 length: 15 amino acids. CDR3 bases: TGTGCCAGCAGCTTATATCGGTCAGGCCAAGGGGCCCAGTACTTC. Its translation is CASSLYRSGQGAQYF.

This chain uses TRBV20-1 with TRBJ1-2; 7 bases match TRBD1. V was clipped by 3 bases and J by 2 bases; unmatched bases: 9. The length of the CDR3 is 15 residues. The germline V gene encodes CDR1 DFQATT and CDR2 SNEGSKA (reference sequence). The CDR3 spells CSARDRTGANYGYTF. Here the CDR3 DNA reads TGCAGTGCTAGGGATCGGACAGGTGCGAACTATGGCTACACCTTC.

The chain combines TRBV4-2 with TRBJ2-7; 8 bases map to TRBD1. V lost 4 bases and J lost 1; bases outside the gene matches: 6. The germline CDR1 and CDR2 sequences are LGHNA and YNFKEQ. The CDR3 contains 15 residues. The CDR3: CASSLRTGGSYEQYF. Written as DNA, the CDR3 is TGTGCCAGCAGCCTCAGAACAGGGGGATCCTACGAGCAGTACTTC.

The V gene is TRBV5-5, the J gene TRBJ2-4, with D perhaps given as TRBD1 or TRBD2 (5 bases each). V dropped 0 bases and J dropped 9 bases, with 10 bases sitting between them. Germline values: CDR1 SGHKS, CDR2 YYEKEE (reference sequence). This CDR3 comprises 13 residues. CDR3 in DNA: TGTGCCAGCAGCTTGGGGGACGGTCGCATTCAGTACTTC. This encodes CASSLGDGRIQYF.

This clonotype was recorded a few times. The chain couples TRBV7-8 to TRBJ2-7, with TRBD1 matching 7 bases. CDR1 is SGHVS and CDR2 is FQNEAQ in the germline V gene. Trimming removed 5 bases from V and 3 bases from J; junction bases left unmatched: 7. This CDR3 is 14 amino acids long. The DNA for the CDR3 is TGTGCCAGCAGCCTCCTGGGGGACAGCTACGAGCAGTACTTC. Translation: CASSLLGDSYEQYF.

DNA for the CDR3: TGCAGCGTTGAAGTGGTGACAGCCGGGGAGCTGTTTTTT. Its translation: CSVEVVTAGELFF. This chain uses TRBV29-1 with TRBJ2-2; D may be TRBD1 (5 bases). This CDR3 spans 13 amino acids. Germline V lookup: CDR1 SQVTM, CDR2 ANQGSEA. Deletions cut 1 base from V and 6 bases from J, with 9 bases between.

This clonotype was seen a single time. The CDR3 sequence is CASIKGGWTGELFF. CDR3 DNA sequence: TGTGCCAGCATTAAGGGGGGATGGACCGGGGAGCTGTTTTTT. The chain joins TRBV12-3 or TRBV12-4 to TRBJ2-2; either TRBD1 or TRBD2 may fit D (6 bases each). V dropped 7 bases and J dropped 5 bases, with 14 bases sitting between them. This CDR3 contains 14 residues.

The chain employs TRBV20-1 and TRBJ2-2; TRBD2 matches at 10 bases. There are 15 residues in the CDR3. Germline V gives CDR1 DFQATT, CDR2 SNEGSKA (reference sequence). The V and J ends lost 4 bases and 1 base, in that order; junction bases with no gene match: 3. The CDR3 loop is CSATRTSGNTGELFF. The CDR3 nucleotides are TGCAGTGCTACCCGGACTAGCGGGAACACCGGGGAGCTGTTTTTT.

V usage is TRBV6-6 and J usage is TRBJ1-1; no reliable D call. From germline, CDR1 is MNHNY and CDR2 SVGAGI (reference sequence). The CDR3 runs to 12 residues. V was trimmed by 0 bases and J by 11 bases, leaving 10 bases between them. The CDR3 DNA reads TGTGCCAGCAGTTACTCGAACCCCCGGGCTTTCTTT. Amino acid sequence: CASSYSNPRAFF.

The chain is built from TRBV27 and TRBJ2-1; D uncertain. This CDR3 spans 14 amino acids. Trimming shortened V by 0 bases and J by 9 bases, and 12 bases separated the two germline ends. From germline, CDR1 is MNHEY and CDR2 SMNVEV (reference sequence). The chain's CDR3 is CASSLSLPLGEQFF. The CDR3 coding sequence is TGTGCCAGCAGTTTATCCCTCCCGTTGGGTGAGCAGTTCTTC.

The rearrangement uses TRBV7-8 and TRBJ2-4; D not resolved. The ends were cut back, 3 bases at V and 6 bases at J, with 24 bases in the middle. The CDR3 extends over 18 amino acids. CDR1 SGHVS and CDR2 FQNEAQ come from the germline V gene. The CDR3 coding sequence is TGTGCCAGCAGCTTCCGTGGCTTCACCTCTTTTGATGGAAACATTCAGTACTTC. It is translated as CASSFRGFTSFDGNIQYF.

This clonotype has more than one count but fewer than ten. The chain employs TRBV6-1 and TRBJ2-5, with 9 bases lining up with TRBD2. CDR3 length: 14 amino acids. The V segment lost 8 bases and the J segment 5 bases; nucleotides outside the gene matches: 9. Germline CDR1 MNHNS, CDR2 SASEGT. CDR3 residues: CASSDTGTSETQYF. The CDR3 DNA follows: TGTGCCAGCTCGGATACCGGGACTAGCGAGACCCAGTACTTC.

This clonotype was seen more than once but under ten times. At one end the junction does not follow the germline gene, possibly because of a read error. The CDR3 DNA is TGTGCCAGCAGCTTAGCGAGGACAGGGGCCCACTTC. It codes for CASSLARTGAHF. This chain connects TRBV7-2 to TRBJ2-1, with 9 bases matching TRBD1. CDR1 and CDR2 from the germline V gene are SGHTA and FQGNSA. The CDR3 consists of 12 residues.

This sequence joins TRBV20-1 and TRBJ2-1; maybe TRBD1 (6 bases). This CDR3 contains 11 residues. Germline CDR1 reads DFQATT; CDR2 reads SNEGSKA (reference sequence). The germline V and J ends were trimmed by 6 bases and 11 bases, with 14 bases remaining between them. CDR3 bases: TGCAGTGCGACCACAGGGTCTAAGCAGTTCTTC. Translated: CSATTGSKQFF.

The J gene is TRBJ2-7, the V gene TRBV7-2, with 12 bases lining up with TRBD2. The CDR3 extends over 16 amino acids. J lost 1 base, V lost 5 bases, and 6 bases had no gene match. Germline V CDR1 and CDR2: SGHTA, FQGNSA. The CDR3 region is CASSKTGTSGSYEQYF. In DNA, the CDR3 is TGTGCCAGCAGCAAGACCGGGACTAGCGGGTCCTACGAGCAGTACTTC.

The chain links TRBV5-1 to TRBJ2-4; TRBD2 matches 8 bases. Germline CDR1 is SGHRS and CDR2 is YFSETQ. V lost 7 bases to trimming and J lost 2 bases; unmatched junction nucleotides: 11. This CDR3 has 16 residues. The chain's CDR3 is CASHVGGGPSKNIQYF. The CDR3 nucleotides are TGCGCCAGCCACGTTGGCGGGGGGCCTTCCAAAAACATTCAGTACTTC.

This clonotype was counted ten times or more. The chain combines TRBV20-1 with TRBJ2-1; the D is unclear. Germline lookup yields CDR1 DFQATT and CDR2 SNEGSKA (reference sequence). This CDR3 region has 9 residues. V dropped 3 bases and J dropped 9 bases, with 3 bases sitting between them. CDR3 in amino acids: CSASGEQFF. CDR3 sequence (DNA): TGCAGTGCTAGTGGTGAGCAGTTCTTC.

This clonotype was observed at least ten times. Its ends do not fully match the called genes, so a read error is possible. The V gene is TRBV12-3 or TRBV12-4, the J gene TRBJ2-2; TRBD1 or TRBD2 may be the D gene (6 bases each). The CDR3 totals 15 residues. CDR3 nucleotides: TGCGCCAGCAGCTTAGGAGGAGGGGGCACCGGGGAGCTGTTTTTT. It yields the protein CASSLGGGGTGELFF.

The V call is TRBV5-6, the J call TRBJ1-2; no reliable D call. Trimming removed 4 bases from V and 4 bases from J, with 8 bases in between. The germline CDR1 and CDR2 sequences are SGHDT and YYEEEE. CDR3 size: 12 residues. CDR3 protein: CASSMGVYGYTF. Written as DNA, the CDR3 is TGTGCCAGCAGCATGGGCGTCTATGGCTACACCTTC.

The CDR3 here is CSANPPGTRRDTQYF. The CDR3 DNA follows: TGCAGTGCCAATCCCCCGGGAACCCGCAGAGATACGCAGTATTTT. The J gene is TRBJ2-3, the V gene TRBV20-1; TRBD2 is a possible D gene (5 bases). The CDR3 runs 15 residues. V was trimmed by 6 bases and J by 5 bases, leaving 21 bases between them. Per germline, CDR1 DFQATT and CDR2 SNEGSKA (reference sequence).